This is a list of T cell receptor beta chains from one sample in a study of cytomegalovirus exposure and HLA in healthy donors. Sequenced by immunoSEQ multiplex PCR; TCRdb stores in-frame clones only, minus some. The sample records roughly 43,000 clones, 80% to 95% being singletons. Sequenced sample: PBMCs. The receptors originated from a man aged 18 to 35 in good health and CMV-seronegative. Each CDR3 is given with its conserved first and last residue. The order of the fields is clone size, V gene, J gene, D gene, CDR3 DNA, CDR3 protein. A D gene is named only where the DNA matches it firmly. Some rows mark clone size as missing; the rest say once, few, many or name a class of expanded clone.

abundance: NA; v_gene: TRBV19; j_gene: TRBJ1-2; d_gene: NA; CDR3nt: TGTGCCAGTAGTATTAGGGGCGGTGGCTACACCTTC; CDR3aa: CASSIRGGGYTF
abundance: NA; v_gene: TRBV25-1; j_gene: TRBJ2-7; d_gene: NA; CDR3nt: TGTGCCAGCAGTGATCCCGGACAGAGCTTTCTACCCTACGAGCAGTACTTC; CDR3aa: CASSDPGQSFLPYEQYF
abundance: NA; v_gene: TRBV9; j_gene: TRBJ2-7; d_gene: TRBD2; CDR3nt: TGTGCCAGCAGCCCCGGAGGTAGCGGGACCTACGAGCAGTACTTC; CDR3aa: CASSPGGSGTYEQYF
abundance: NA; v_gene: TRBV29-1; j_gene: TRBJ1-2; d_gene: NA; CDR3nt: TGCAGCGTTGCGGACATAGCTAACTATGGCTACACCTTC; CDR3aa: CSVADIANYGYTF
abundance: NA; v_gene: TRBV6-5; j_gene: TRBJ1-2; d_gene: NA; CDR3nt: TGTGCCAGCAGTTCTCCAGGGAGGCAAGGCTACACCTTC; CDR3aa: CASSSPGRQGYTF
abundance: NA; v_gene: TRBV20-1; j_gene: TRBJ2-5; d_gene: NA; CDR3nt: TGCATCCCCAGCAGGGAAGAGACCCAGTACTTC; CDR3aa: CIPSREETQYF
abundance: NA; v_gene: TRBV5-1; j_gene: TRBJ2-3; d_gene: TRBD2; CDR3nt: TGCGCCAGCAGCTCGGGACTAGCGGAATTCACAGATACGCAGTATTTT; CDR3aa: CASSSGLAEFTDTQYF
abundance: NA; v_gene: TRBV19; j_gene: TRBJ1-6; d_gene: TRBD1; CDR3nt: TGTGCCAGTAGTATTTTTAGGGGGCTTTCACCCCTCCACTTT; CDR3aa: CASSIFRGLSPLHF
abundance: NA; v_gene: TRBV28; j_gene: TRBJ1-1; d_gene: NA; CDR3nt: TGTGCCAGCAGTTTAGTGGTTGTAGCGGGATATGAAGCTTTCTTT; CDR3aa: CASSLVVVAGYEAFF
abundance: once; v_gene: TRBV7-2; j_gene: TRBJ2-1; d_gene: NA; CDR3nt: TGTGCCAGCAGCTTCGGACAGTTAGGTGAGCAGTTCTTC; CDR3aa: CASSFGQLGEQFF
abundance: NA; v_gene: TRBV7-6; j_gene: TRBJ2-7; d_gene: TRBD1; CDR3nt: TGTGCCAGCAGCTTAGGACAGGGGGTTGAGCAGTACTTC; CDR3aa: CASSLGQGVEQYF